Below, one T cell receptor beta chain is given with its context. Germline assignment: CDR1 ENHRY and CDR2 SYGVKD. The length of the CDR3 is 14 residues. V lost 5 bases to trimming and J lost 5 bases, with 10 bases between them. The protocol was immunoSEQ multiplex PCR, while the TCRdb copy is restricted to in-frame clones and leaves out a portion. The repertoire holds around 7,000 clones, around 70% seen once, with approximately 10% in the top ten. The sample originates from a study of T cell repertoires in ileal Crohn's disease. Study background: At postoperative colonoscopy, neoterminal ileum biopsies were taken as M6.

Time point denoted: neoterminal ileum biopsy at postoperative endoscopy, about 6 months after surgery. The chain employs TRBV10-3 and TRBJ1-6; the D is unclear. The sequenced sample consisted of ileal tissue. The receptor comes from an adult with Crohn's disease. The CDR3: CAISTQENNSPLHF. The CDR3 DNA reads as TGTGCCATCAGTACCCAGGAAAATAATTCACCCCTCCACTTT.